The clone carrying this T cell receptor (beta chain) was counted at least ten times. RNA transcripts provided the template for amplifying TCR beta CDR3 regions. The first round was an RT-PCR with HTBI primers, and the second round was a multiplex PCR. TCRdb itself ran the multiplex PCR reads through MiXCR, one entry per CDR3 protein. Of 400,000 or so distinct CDR3 sequences in the sample, about 18% were seen once. J was trimmed by 4 bases and V by 8 bases; bases with no gene match: 8. From germline, CDR1 is SGHAT and CDR2 FQDESV (reference sequence). The CDR3 runs to 14 residues. This specimen comes from a study of Graves' ophthalmopathy and Graves' hyperthyroidism.

Sequences were obtained from peripheral blood. The chain uses TRBV11-1 and TRBJ1-2; 9 positions match TRBD1. The source of this sequence is an adult woman with stable Graves' hyperthyroidism. The CDR3 sequence is CASGSTGGAYGYTF. The CDR3 nucleotides read TGTGCCAGCGGGAGCACAGGGGGCGCCTATGGCTACACCTTC.